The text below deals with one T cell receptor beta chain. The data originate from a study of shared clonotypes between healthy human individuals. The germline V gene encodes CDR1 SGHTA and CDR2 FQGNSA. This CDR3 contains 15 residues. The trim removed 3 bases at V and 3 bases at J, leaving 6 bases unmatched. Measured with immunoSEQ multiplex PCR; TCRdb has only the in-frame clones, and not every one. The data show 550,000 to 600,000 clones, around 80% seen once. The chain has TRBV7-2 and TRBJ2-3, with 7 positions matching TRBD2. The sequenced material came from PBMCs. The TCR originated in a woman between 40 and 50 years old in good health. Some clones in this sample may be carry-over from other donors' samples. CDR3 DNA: TGTGCCAGCAGCTTGTCGCTAGCGGAGACAGATACGCAGTATTTT. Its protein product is CASSLSLAETDTQYF.